This T cell receptor beta chain was documented in a study of CD8 T cells in ankylosing spondylitis. Researchers built TCR beta libraries using quantitative 5'-RACE with molecular barcodes. TCRdb fed the 5' RACE reads into MiXCR, producing one record per CDR3 protein. Of roughly 180,000 distinct CDR3 sequences listed, around 13% are singletons. This clonotype has more than one count but fewer than ten. V was clipped by 2 bases and J by 3 bases; unmatched bases: 6. This CDR3 has 16 amino acids. In germline, CDR1 is SGHAT, CDR2 FQDESV (reference sequence). Source material: blood, either unsorted or a sorted T cell fraction (not recorded which). This sequence originates from a female donor with ankylosing spondylitis or in good health (not recorded which). The chain combines TRBV11-1 with TRBJ2-1, with 8 bases that match TRBD2. The DNA of the CDR3 is TGTGCCAGCAGCTTACACGGTAGCGGGGACTACAATGAGCAGTTCTTC. Translation: CASSLHGSGDYNEQFF.